This TCR beta chain derives from a study of blood T cells in healthy people across ages. Germline-derived CDR1 and CDR2 are SGHTA and FQGNSA. V was clipped by 3 bases and J by 4 bases; unmatched bases: 8. The CDR3 sequence is 16 residues long. Primed by a sample-barcoded 5' primer and a J-beta primer mix, a second PCR proceeded for about 6 to 12 cycles. TCRdb redid the calling of the 5' RACE reads with MiXCR, one entry per CDR3 protein. This table has around 600,000 distinct CDR3 sequences, about 45% appearing once. This chain connects TRBV7-2 to TRBJ2-1; 8 nucleotides align to TRBD1. The sample was blood. The sequence came from a man older than 75 in good health. CDR3 in amino acids: CASSFSGTGLYNEQFF. CDR3 nucleotide sequence: TGTGCCAGCAGCTTCTCCGGGACAGGACTTTACAATGAGCAGTTCTTC.